The 12 T cell receptor beta chains given below trace back to one sample, sequenced in a study of cytomegalovirus exposure and HLA in healthy donors. PCR amplification relied on 60 Vbeta primers (plus 13 Jbeta primers). Only in-frame clones appear in the TCRdb table, and some are missing; sequencing was by immunoSEQ multiplex PCR. The sample table sets out roughly 76,000 clones. The material sequenced was PBMCs. These TCRs come from a female donor in good health and CMV-seropositive.

The chain employs TRBV7-2 and TRBJ2-3, with 12 nucleotides matching TRBD2. Germline V gene data show CDR1 as SGHTA and CDR2 as FQGNSA. Trimming removed 2 bases from V and 1 base from J; junction bases left unmatched: 4. The CDR3 consists of 17 residues. The CDR3 here is CASSLRTSGMGTDTQYF. CDR3 bases: TGTGCCAGCAGCTTACGGACTAGCGGGATGGGCACAGATACGCAGTATTTT.

V is TRBV6-5 and J is TRBJ2-3, with a possible D match to TRBD1 (5 bases). CDR3 length: 14 amino acids. Germline V CDR1 and CDR2: MNHEY, SVGAGI. Deletions cut 2 bases from V and 0 bases from J, with 6 bases between. CDR3 coding DNA: TGTGCCAGCAGTTACGGGGCTAGCACAGATACGCAGTATTTT. Its protein product is CASSYGASTDTQYF.

The chain recombines TRBV27 with TRBJ1-5; the D is unclear. Trimming cost V 2 bases and J 4 bases, with 12 bases left between them. This CDR3 is 15 amino acids long. CDR1 is MNHEY and CDR2 is SMNVEV in the germline V gene (reference sequence). The DNA for the CDR3 is TGTGCCAGCAGTTTAAAGGTTGCGGCTAATCAGCCCCAGCATTTT. It codes for CASSLKVAANQPQHF.

The chain employs TRBV4-3 and TRBJ2-4; 11 bases are shared with TRBD2. The CDR3 is 18 amino acids. Trimming took 0 bases from V and 2 from J; bases not matched to a gene: 6. Germline CDR1 LGHNA, CDR2 YSLEER. For the CDR3, the DNA is TGCGCCAGCAGCCAAGACCTGACTAGCGGGGTACCCAAAAACATTCAGTACTTC. It codes for CASSQDLTSGVPKNIQYF.

V is TRBV30 and J is TRBJ2-7; 9 bases fit TRBD1. Per germline, CDR1 GTSNPN and CDR2 SVGIG (reference sequence). The CDR3 is 16 residues long. The V gene end was trimmed by 3 bases and the J gene end by 2 bases; junction bases not matched to a gene: 11. This CDR3 reads CAWSGSRDRETYEQYF. CDR3 nucleotide sequence: TGTGCCTGGAGCGGATCCCGGGACAGGGAAACCTACGAGCAGTACTTC. Full variable domain (remainder filled in from reference TRBV30 and TRBJ2-7): SQTIHQWPATLVQPVGSPLSLECTVEGTSNPNLYWYRQAAGRGLQLLFYSVGIGQISSEVPQNLSASRPQDRQFILSSKKLLLSDSGFYLCAWSGSRDRETYEQYFGPGTRLTVT.

Concerning this clone itself: This sample also contains other DNA sequences that code for the same CDR3. The V gene is TRBV5-1, the J gene TRBJ1-1; 9 nucleotides match TRBD1. The CDR3 has 14 residues. V lost 4 bases and J lost 3; bases outside the gene matches: 4. Germline V gives CDR1 SGHRS, CDR2 YFSETQ. In DNA, the CDR3 is TGCGCCAGCAGCAAGGGACAGGGAGACACTGAAGCTTTCTTT. Protein product: CASSKGQGDTEAFF.

The genes are TRBV5-1 and TRBJ1-1; 7 bases align to TRBD1. The germline gives CDR1 SGHRS, CDR2 YFSETQ. There are 14 residues in the CDR3. V trimming: 2 bases; J trimming: 8 bases; junction bases outside the gene matches: 9. The CDR3 reads CASSFSELTGEAFF. The CDR3 DNA follows: TGCGCCAGCAGCTTCTCCGAACTGACAGGGGAAGCTTTCTTT.

The chain combines TRBV28 with TRBJ1-5, with D perhaps matching TRBD1 (5 bases). Germline CDR1 reads MDHEN; CDR2 reads SYDVKM. Trimming shortened V by 3 bases and J by 11 bases, and 23 bases separated the two germline ends. This CDR3 has 16 amino acids. In DNA, the CDR3 is TGTGCCAGCAGTTTCATGCGGGGCGGCCCGCGTGGGACCCAGCATTTT. Its protein is CASSFMRGGPRGTQHF.

The CDR3 DNA is TGTGCCAGCAGCCATTTCGACTCCCCCTACGAGCAGTACTTC. This gives the protein CASSHFDSPYEQYF. The chain employs TRBV27 and TRBJ2-7; D unclear. Trimming shortened V by 6 bases and J by 2 bases, and 14 bases separated the two germline ends. The CDR3 is 14 amino acids. Germline CDR1 and CDR2: MNHEY and SMNVEV (reference sequence).

This sequence joins TRBV4-2 and TRBJ2-7, with 9 bases identical to TRBD1. There are 16 residues in the CDR3. Germline CDR1 is LGHNA and CDR2 is YNFKEQ. With 3 bases clipped from V and 1 base from J, the junction kept 7 bases outside the gene matches. The CDR3 loop is CASSHITGTGSYEQYF. CDR3 nucleotide sequence: TGTGCCAGCAGCCACATTACCGGGACAGGGTCCTACGAGCAGTACTTC.

The V gene is TRBV28, the J gene TRBJ2-1; TRBD1 might be the D (5 bases). Germline V lookup: CDR1 MDHEN, CDR2 SYDVKM. This CDR3 is built from 12 residues. Trimming cost V 6 bases and J 10 bases, with 13 bases left between them. DNA of the CDR3: TGTGCCAGCAGCAAAAGACAGACCGAGCAGTTCTTC. The encoded protein is CASSKRQTEQFF. Using reference TRBV28 and TRBJ2-1 for the parts outside the CDR3, the full variable domain is DVKVTQSSRYLVKRTGEKVFLECVQDMDHENMFWYRQDPGLGLRLIYFSYDVKMKEKGDIPEGYSVSREKKERFSLILESASTNQTSMYLCASSKRQTEQFFGPGTRLTVL.

The chain is built from TRBV29-1 and TRBJ2-2; D possibly corresponds to TRBD2 (10 bases). The CDR3 spans 21 residues. Germline V lookup: CDR1 SQVTM, CDR2 ANQGSEA. Deletions cut 1 base from V and 2 bases from J, with 29 bases between. CDR3 residues: CSVEATQGASSGSVNTGELFF. CDR3 sequence (DNA): TGCAGCGTTGAAGCCACACAGGGGGCGTCTAGCGGGAGCGTTAACACCGGGGAGCTGTTTTTT.